These T cell receptor beta chains were read from a single sample in a study of T cells in Graves' hyperthyroidism and ophthalmopathy. TCRdb reprocessed the multiplex PCR reads with MiXCR, giving one entry per CDR3 protein. The sample yields roughly 550,000 distinct CDR3 sequences, roughly a sixth seen once. Source material: blood. These receptor sequences come from a woman aged 25 to 39 with Graves' ophthalmopathy. CDR3s include the opening cysteine and the closing phenylalanine or tryptophan. A D gene is named only where the DNA matches it firmly. Expanded clones are given a class, and other clones once, few, many or no size at all.

>TRBV6-6|16|TRBJ1-5|many|-
TGTGCCAGCAGTTACGGGCGGGGTGGGCGCAATCAGCCCCAGCATTTT
CASSYGRGGRNQPQHF
>TRBV4-1|17|TRBJ2-7|many|TRBD1
TGCGCCAGCAGCCACGGAAAAGCTAGGACAGGGGGGACCGAGCAGTACTTC
CASSHGKARTGGTEQYF
>TRBV7-3|16|TRBJ2-2|-|TRBD1
TGTGCCAGCAGCTCTAACCCCACAGGGGACACCGGGGAGCTGTTTTTT
CASSSNPTGDTGELFF
>TRBV4-1|16|TRBJ2-1|few|-
TGCGCCAGCAGCCAAGATTTACTAGACACCTACAATGAGCAGTTCTTC
CASSQDLLDTYNEQFF
>TRBV5-1|12|TRBJ2-3|many|-
TGCGCCAGCAGCTTGAGTCCGAATACGCAGTATTTT
CASSLSPNTQYF
>TRBV10-3|13|TRBJ1-2|few|-
TGTGCCATAGAAGGACGGGGAAACTATGGCTACACCTTC
CAIEGRGNYGYTF
>TRBV6-1|15|TRBJ2-6|-|-
TGTGCCAGCAACCTCCAGGGCGCTGGGGCCAACGTCCTGACTTTC
CASNLQGAGANVLTF
>TRBV7-2|16|TRBJ2-7|many|TRBD1
TGTGCCAGCAGCCAAGGGACAGGGGGGGGGGTCCACGAGCAGTACTTC
CASSQGTGGGVHEQYF
>TRBV11-2|12|TRBJ1-1|many|-
TGTGCCAGCAGCTTAGAGCGCGGTGAAGCTTTCTTT
CASSLERGEAFF
>TRBV13|14|TRBJ2-7|many|-
TGTGCCAGCAGCCCACTAGGGTACTCCTACGAGCAGTACTTC
CASSPLGYSYEQYF
>TRBV24-1|15|TRBJ2-1|many|-
TGTGCCACCAGTGATTTGCACGAGGGTAGGAATGAGCAGTTCTTC
CATSDLHEGRNEQFF
>TRBV2|15|TRBJ2-7|many|-
TGTGCCAGCAACCAGTACCCAGGGGAAGACTACGAGCAGTACTTC
CASNQYPGEDYEQYF
>TRBV27|13|TRBJ2-5|-|-
TGTGCCAGCAGCCGCGAGCGTGGAGAGACCCAGTACTTC
CASSRERGETQYF
>TRBV15|14|TRBJ2-5|-|TRBD1
TGTGCCACCAGCAGACCGGGACAGGGGGAGACCCAGTACTTC
CATSRPGQGETQYF
>TRBV7-2|16|TRBJ1-3|many|TRBD1
TGTGCCAGCAGCTTGTGGGACAGTCCCTCTGGAAACACCATATATTTT
CASSLWDSPSGNTIYF
>TRBV28|15|TRBJ2-7|-|-
TGTGCCAGCAGTTCATCCCCGGGCCTGACCTACGAGCAGTACTTC
CASSSSPGLTYEQYF
>TRBV7-2|13|TRBJ2-3|many|-
TGTGCCAGCAGCTTCCAGGGGTCCGATACGCAGTATTTT
CASSFQGSDTQYF
>TRBV28|16|TRBJ2-2|-|TRBD2
TGTGCCAGCAGTTTAAAGGCCAGCGGGGGCACCGGGGAGCTGTTTTTT
CASSLKASGGTGELFF
>TRBV7-9|16|TRBJ2-6|-|-
TGTGCCAGCAGCTATAACAGGATCTCTGGGGCCAACGTCCTGACTTTC
CASSYNRISGANVLTF
>TRBV5-1|15|TRBJ2-1|many|-
TGCGCCAGCGGCAGGGGGGACGGATCCTACAATGAGCAGTTCTTC
CASGRGDGSYNEQFF
>TRBV7-2|14|TRBJ1-6|-|-
TGTGCCAGCAGCTTAATCCGGGATAATTCACCCCTCCACTTT
CASSLIRDNSPLHF
>TRBV9|11|TRBJ2-1|many|-
TGTGCCAGCAGTGTTGACAATGAGCAGTTCTTC
CASSVDNEQFF
>TRBV15|15|TRBJ1-1|few|-
TGTGCCACCAGCAAACCCTCGACAGCGAACACTGAAGCTTTCTTT
CATSKPSTANTEAFF
>TRBV5-6|15|TRBJ2-1|-|TRBD1
TGTGCCAGCAGAACTCAGGGGGTCTCCTACAATGAGCAGTTCTTC
CASRTQGVSYNEQFF
>TRBV29-1|14|TRBJ2-1|few|-
TGCAGCGGATCGACTGGGGTGCCCTACAATGAGCAGTTCTTC
CSGSTGVPYNEQFF
>TRBV6-5|14|TRBJ2-7|few|-
TGTGCCAGCAGTTATCTGCAGGGGTCCCACGAGCAGTACTTC
CASSYLQGSHEQYF
>TRBV12-3/TRBV12-4|12|TRBJ2-7|few|-
TGTGCCAGCAGTTTCTCAACCTACGAGCAGTACTTC
CASSFSTYEQYF
>TRBV4-1|15|TRBJ1-2|-|-
TGCGCCAGCAGCATAAGACCCCAGGGGATCTATGGCTACACCTTC
CASSIRPQGIYGYTF
>TRBV10-3|14|TRBJ2-3|many|-
TGTGCCATCAGTGGCAGGACACCTCCAGATACGCAGTATTTT
CAISGRTPPDTQYF
>TRBV7-2|16|TRBJ1-5|few|-
TGTGCCAGCAGCTTAGCGGGCACGCTAAATGATCAGCCCCAGCATTTT
CASSLAGTLNDQPQHF
>TRBV20-1|13|TRBJ2-1|many|-
TGCAGTGCTAGAGATGGATTTGACTCTGAGCAGTTCTTC
CSARDGFDSEQFF